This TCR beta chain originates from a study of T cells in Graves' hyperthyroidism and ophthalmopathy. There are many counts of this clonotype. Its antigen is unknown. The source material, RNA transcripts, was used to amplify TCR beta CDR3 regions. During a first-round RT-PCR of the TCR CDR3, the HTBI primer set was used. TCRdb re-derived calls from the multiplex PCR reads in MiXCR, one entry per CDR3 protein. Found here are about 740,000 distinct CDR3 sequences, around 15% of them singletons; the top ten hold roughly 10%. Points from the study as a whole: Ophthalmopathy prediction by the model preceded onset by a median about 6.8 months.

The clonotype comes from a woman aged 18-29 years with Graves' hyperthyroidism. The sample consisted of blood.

This CDR3 is CASSSRGLAGDLGNEQFF. The CDR3 nucleotides read TGTGCCAGCAGTTCCCGCGGACTAGCGGGAGATCTGGGGAATGAGCAGTTCTTC. The V and J genes are TRBV6-1 and TRBJ2-1; 13 bases map to TRBD2. Germline CDR1 MNHNS, CDR2 SASEGT. The CDR3 covers 18 residues. V lost 5 bases, J lost 7 bases, and 14 bases stayed unmatched.